Below are 10 T cell receptor beta chains sequenced from a single sample in a study of blood T cell repertoires in COVID-19. Sequencing used immunoSEQ multiplex PCR; TCRdb keeps in-frame clones, though not all of them. The sample has over 100,000 clones, about four fifths seen once. The sample consisted of peripheral blood. The receptors derive from a human donor in a cohort sampled during active COVID-19.

Turning to this clone: This same CDR3 is encoded by further DNA sequences in the sample. CDR3 loop: CASRQGSSYEQYF. CDR3 DNA: TGTGCCAGCCGACAGGGGAGCTCCTACGAGCAGTACTTC. This chain joins TRBV6-5 and TRBJ2-7, with 8 bases fitting TRBD1. CDR1 and CDR2 from the germline V gene are MNHEY and SVGAGI. V trimming: 8 bases; J trimming: 0 bases; junction bases outside the gene matches: 3. The CDR3 runs 13 residues.

V usage is TRBV6-5 and J usage is TRBJ2-1, with TRBD2 as a possible D gene (5 bases). This CDR3 is 16 amino acids long. Trimming removed 2 bases from V and 1 base from J, with 12 bases in between. Germline loops: CDR1 MNHEY, CDR2 SVGAGI. The CDR3 reads CASSYGLSSSYNEQFF. Written as DNA, the CDR3 is TGTGCCAGCAGTTACGGACTCTCCTCATCCTACAATGAGCAGTTCTTC.

The rearrangement links TRBV7-2 to TRBJ2-7, with 8 bases identical to TRBD2. Germline V gene data show CDR1 as SGHTA and CDR2 as FQGNSA. This CDR3 has 15 amino acids. V was pared by 5 bases and J by 4 bases, with 10 bases of the junction left unmatched. CDR3 amino acids: CASSPGAGAEYEQYF. The CDR3 DNA reads as TGTGCCAGCAGCCCGGGAGCGGGGGCCGAGTACGAGCAGTACTTC.

This chain joins TRBV21-1 and TRBJ2-1; the table's D call, TRBD2, has no DNA check behind it. TRBV21-1 is classified as a pseudogene. CDR3 length: 14 amino acids. This CDR3 reads CASRGKLVYNEQFF. In DNA, the CDR3 is TGTGCCAGCAGGGGCAAACTAGTTTACAATGAGCAGTTCTTC.

The V gene is TRBV11-3, the J gene TRBJ2-1; 8 nucleotides align to TRBD2. The CDR3 loop spans 15 amino acids. The V gene end was trimmed by 1 base and the J gene end by 3 bases; junction bases not matched to a gene: 2. Germline loops: CDR1 SGHNT, CDR2 YENEEA. The CDR3 spells CASSLGSGDYNEQFF. DNA for the CDR3: TGTGCCAGCAGCTTAGGTAGCGGGGACTACAATGAGCAGTTCTTC.

V gene TRBV19 combines with J gene TRBJ1-2, with TRBD1 identical over 10 bases. V lost 4 bases, J lost 4 bases, and 6 bases stayed unmatched. The CDR3 spans 15 residues. Germline V gene sequence: CDR1 LNHDA, CDR2 SQIVND (reference sequence). The CDR3 coding sequence is TGTGCCAGTAGTACTCCGACAGGGGGCGGCTATGGCTACACCTTC. Translation: CASSTPTGGGYGYTF.

The rearrangement joins TRBV2 to TRBJ2-1; D is perhaps TRBD2 (5 bases). The CDR3 is 15 amino acids. CDR1 and CDR2 (germline): SNHLY, FYNNEI. Trimming shortened V by 4 bases and J by 6 bases, and 16 bases separated the two germline ends. CDR3 DNA: TGTGCCAGCAGTGGTTCGCGGGTAGCTGTCAATGAGCAGTTCTTC. Translation gives CASSGSRVAVNEQFF.

The CDR3 DNA is TGTGCCAGCAGCCAACGCGTCCAGGGGTCTAAAAACATTCAGTACTTC. Its translation is CASSQRVQGSKNIQYF. The rearrangement uses TRBV3-1 (or the pseudogene TRBV3-2) and TRBJ2-4, with D possibly TRBD1 on 6 matching bases. V lost 2 bases and J 4 bases, leaving 15 bases between the germline ends. This CDR3 region has 16 residues. The germline V gene encodes CDR1 LGHDT and CDR2 YNNKEL (reference sequence).

The chain combines TRBV18 with TRBJ2-2, with D perhaps TRBD1 (6 bases). Trimming cost V 3 bases and J 0 bases, with 8 bases left between them. This CDR3 contains 15 residues. Germline V lookup: CDR1 KGHSH, CDR2 LQKENI. The CDR3 protein is CASSPAGANTGELFF. In DNA form, the CDR3 reads TGTGCCAGCTCACCTGCAGGGGCGAACACCGGGGAGCTGTTTTTT.

The chain joins TRBV11-3 to TRBJ2-1; TRBD2 matches 8 bases. J lost 5 bases, V lost 3 bases, and 3 bases had no gene match. The CDR3 consists of 14 residues. The germline V gene has CDR1 SGHNT and CDR2 YENEEA. In nucleotides, the CDR3 is TGTGCCAGCAGCTTGGGGACTAGGGACAATGAGCAGTTCTTC. Its translation is CASSLGTRDNEQFF.